The 5 T cell receptor beta chains presented below share a single source sample, sequenced in a study of T cells after yellow fever vaccination. One entry per CDR3 protein results from TCRdb running MiXCR on the 5' RACE reads. The sample contains a few hundred thousand distinct CDR3 sequences, roughly 3.7% of which appear only once. The sample consisted of PBMCs, taken 15 days after the yellow fever booster vaccination. These receptors were collected from a young man who received the YFV17D yellow fever vaccine.

The sample holds many counts of this clonotype. The chain couples TRBV24-1 to TRBJ1-1; a weak D match, TRBD1 (6 bases). Germline V gives CDR1 KGHDR, CDR2 SFDVKD. V was cut by 3 bases and J by 4 bases, with 14 bases left in between. This CDR3 spans 15 amino acids. CDR3 DNA: TGTGCCACCAGTGATAGTCTGGGGGCGGCCACTGAAGCTTTCTTT. Its translation: CATSDSLGAATEAFF.

This clonotype was seen repeatedly, ten times or more. V usage is TRBV20-1 and J usage is TRBJ1-2; 8 bases are a match to TRBD1. Germline trimming cut 5 bases from V and 5 bases from J; bases unmatched to any gene: 7. Germline V CDR1 and CDR2: DFQATT, SNEGSKA (reference sequence). The CDR3 consists of 13 residues. CDR3 bases: TGCAGTGCTTACCAGGGGGCGGGGTATGGCTACACCTTC. It yields the protein CSAYQGAGYGYTF.

At least ten counts were recorded for this clonotype. The rearrangement joins TRBV10-2 to TRBJ2-7; D uncertain. Germline CDR1 is WSHSY and CDR2 is SAAADI. CDR3 length: 11 amino acids. V was shortened by 3 bases and J by 6 bases, with 6 bases between the two germline ends. DNA for the CDR3: TGCGCCAGCAGTGAAGGTAGCGAGCAGTACGTC. This sequence encodes CASSEGSEQYV.

This clonotype was counted ten times or more. The rearrangement links TRBV27 to TRBJ2-3; 8 bases are a match to TRBD2. Germline CDR1 MNHEY, CDR2 SMNVEV (reference sequence). The trim removed 8 bases at V and 5 bases at J, leaving 9 bases unmatched. The CDR3 contains 14 residues. The CDR3 DNA follows: TGTGCCAGCGAGCCCGGGGGGGTGAGAGATACGCAGTATTTT. Residues: CASEPGGVRDTQYF.

As to this clonotype: At one end, the junction sequence differs from germline, possibly due to a read error. The CDR3 DNA is TGCGCCAGCAGCTTGGATCTTTCTGGCGCGGGGACTAGCACAGATAGTTTT. This translates into CASSLDLSGAGTSTDSF. The chain combines TRBV5-1 with TRBJ2-3; TRBD2 matches at 9 bases. Looked up from germline, CDR1 is SGHRS and CDR2 is YFSETQ. The CDR3 length is 17 residues.